The 20 T cell receptor beta chains listed next were all sequenced from one sample in a study of blood T cell repertoires in COVID-19. Profiled with immunoSEQ multiplex PCR; TCRdb holds only in-frame clones, not every one. The repertoire has 250,000 to 300,000 clones, roughly 85% of them found once; the top ten carry 5% to 6.5%. Sequenced input: peripheral blood. The receptor set was obtained from a man between 50 and 59 years old with active or convalescent COVID-19.

The chain couples TRBV27 to TRBJ2-3; 8 bases are a match to TRBD2. Germline V gene lookup returns CDR1 MNHEY and CDR2 SMNVEV (reference sequence). The CDR3 is made up of 16 amino acids. Trimming took 6 bases from V and 2 from J; bases not matched to a gene: 10. CDR3 coding DNA: TGTGCCAGCAGCCAGCGTGGAGCGGGAGTCACAGATACGCAGTATTTT. It encodes CASSQRGAGVTDTQYF.

The rearrangement joins TRBV7-3 to TRBJ1-3, with D hard to call. CDR3 size: 16 residues. The germline V and J ends were trimmed by 5 bases and 3 bases, with 17 bases remaining between them. Germline CDR1 reads SGHTA; CDR2 reads FQGTGA. DNA for the CDR3: TGTGCCAGCAGCCGCACCCCTAATTCGATTGGAAACACCATATATTTT. Translating gives CASSRTPNSIGNTIYF. Together with reference TRBV7-3 and TRBJ1-3, the CDR3 gives the full variable domain: GAGVSQTPSNKVTEKGKYVELRCDPISGHTALYWYRQSLGQGPEFLIYFQGTGAADDSGLPNDRFFAVRPEGSVSTLKIQRTERGDSAVYLCASSRTPNSIGNTIYFGEGSWLTVV.

The chain recombines TRBV21-1 with TRBJ2-4; the table calls TRBD1, which could not be checked here. TRBV21-1 is annotated as a pseudogene. This CDR3 is built from 15 residues. The CDR3 protein is CASSNTTGEVNIQYF. The CDR3 coding sequence is TGTGCCAGCAGCAATACTACAGGGGAGGTGAACATTCAGTACTTC.

The rearrangement uses TRBV7-8 and TRBJ2-1; possible D gene TRBD2, 5 bases. V shed 3 bases and J shed 2 bases, with 11 bases lying between them. The CDR3 is 15 amino acids. Germline CDR1 and CDR2: SGHVS and FQNEAQ. This chain's CDR3 is CASSLGVGPYNEQFF. CDR3 DNA sequence: TGTGCCAGCAGCTTGGGAGTTGGCCCCTACAATGAGCAGTTCTTC.

The rearrangement uses TRBV5-1 and TRBJ1-6; perhaps TRBD1 as D (5 bases). This CDR3 contains 16 residues. CDR1 and CDR2 (germline): SGHRS, YFSETQ. V gave up 5 bases and J gave up 0 bases, with 12 bases separating them. The CDR3 DNA is TGCGCCAGCAGACCCGACAGCAGCTCCTATAATTCACCCCTCCACTTT. Its translation is CASRPDSSSYNSPLHF. The variable domain in full, completed from reference TRBV5-1 and TRBJ1-6, reads KAGVTQTPRYLIKTRGQQVTLSCSPISGHRSVSWYQQTPGQGLQFLFEYFSETQRNKGNFPGRFSGRQFSNSRSEMNVSTLELGDSALYLCASRPDSSSYNSPLHFGNGTRLTVT.

V is TRBV3-1 (or the pseudogene TRBV3-2) and J is TRBJ2-7, with 9 nucleotides matching TRBD1. The trim removed 4 bases at V and 3 bases at J, leaving 10 bases unmatched. CDR3 length: 16 amino acids. Germline CDR1 reads LGHDT; CDR2 reads YNNKEL (reference sequence). This CDR3 reads CASSRNPGQGGYEQYF. The CDR3, as DNA: TGTGCCAGCAGCCGCAATCCGGGACAGGGAGGCTACGAGCAGTACTTC.

V and J are TRBV21-1 and TRBJ2-3; the DNA was not compared with TRBD2, the D call given in the table. TRBV21-1 is a listed pseudogene. This CDR3 is 17 amino acids long. The DNA of the CDR3 is TGTGCCAGCAGCCTCCGAAAAACCTTGGTAGTGGCAGATACGCAGTATTTT. Protein sequence: CASSLRKTLVVADTQYF.

This clone was counted once. This rearrangement joins TRBV11-2 to TRBJ2-7; TRBD1 matches 8 bases. Per the germline V gene, CDR1 is SGHAT and CDR2 is FQNNGV. J gave up 2 bases and V 3 bases, and 3 bases lay outside the gene matches. This CDR3 has 14 residues. CDR3 sequence: CASSLAQGAYEQYF. CDR3 sequence (DNA): TGTGCCAGCAGCTTGGCACAGGGGGCCTACGAGCAGTACTTC.

The chain recombines TRBV4-3 with TRBJ2-7, with TRBD1 identical over 7 bases. The germline CDR1 and CDR2 sequences are LGHNA and YSLEER. This CDR3 spans 17 amino acids. The junction had 11 bases not matched to a gene; V was cut back by 0 bases and J by 3 bases. For the CDR3, the DNA is TGCGCCAGCAGCCAAGACGTCCTATCGGGACAGAGCTACGAGCAGTACTTC. Its translation is CASSQDVLSGQSYEQYF.

The chain is built from TRBV11-1 and TRBJ2-7, with 7 nucleotides matching TRBD2. Germline V CDR1 and CDR2: SGHAT, FQDESV (reference sequence). Losses at the gene ends were 5 bases for V and 6 bases for J; bases not matched to a gene: 10. The CDR3 runs 14 residues. This chain's CDR3 is CASSPRDYSVEQYF. The CDR3 region has the DNA TGTGCCAGCAGCCCCCGGGACTATTCGGTCGAGCAGTACTTC.

V gene TRBV11-2 combines with J gene TRBJ1-5, with TRBD1 as a possible D gene (6 bases). The CDR3 runs 15 residues. The V end lost 5 bases, the J end lost 7 bases, and 18 bases lay between the germline ends. Germline CDR1 and CDR2: SGHAT and FQNNGV. The CDR3 protein is CASSPLPGQGQPQHF. Here the CDR3 DNA reads TGTGCCAGCAGCCCCCTCCCAGGGCAGGGGCAGCCCCAGCATTTT.

The genes are TRBV7-2 and TRBJ1-5; no definite D call. Trimming pared 1 base from V and 0 bases from J, leaving 13 bases between. Per germline, CDR1 SGHTA and CDR2 FQGNSA. The CDR3 contains 17 residues. Written as DNA, the CDR3 is TGTGCCAGCAGCTTAGGACCAGGCCCCTATAGCAATCAGCCCCAGCATTTT. It encodes CASSLGPGPYSNQPQHF.

This chain connects TRBV7-9 to TRBJ2-2, with TRBD2 as a possible D gene (6 bases). Germline V lookup: CDR1 SEHNR, CDR2 FQNEAQ (reference sequence). The CDR3 sequence is 16 residues long. V was shortened by 6 bases and J by 2 bases, with 16 bases between the two germline ends. In DNA, the CDR3 is TGTGCCAGCAGGAGTCTCCGGGAGCAAAACACCGGGGAGCTGTTTTTT. The encoded protein is CASRSLREQNTGELFF.

The chain links TRBV5-5 to TRBJ2-1, with D uncertain. Per germline, CDR1 SGHKS and CDR2 YYEKEE (reference sequence). This CDR3 region has 13 residues. The V end was cut by 0 bases, the J end by 3 bases, with 4 bases between. DNA of the CDR3: TGTGCCAGCAGCTTGGTTCTCTACAATGAGCAGTTCTTC. This translates into CASSLVLYNEQFF.

The rearrangement links TRBV7-6 to TRBJ2-7; D unclear. The CDR3 spans 12 residues. Germline V gene sequence: CDR1 SGHVS, CDR2 FNYEAQ. The ends were cut back, 4 bases at V and 0 bases at J, with 4 bases in the middle. In DNA form, the CDR3 reads TGTGCCAGCAGCTCCCTCTCCTACGAGCAGTACTTC. This sequence encodes CASSSLSYEQYF.

V usage is TRBV2 and J usage is TRBJ1-5; 7 bases agree with TRBD1. Germline CDR1 SNHLY, CDR2 FYNNEI. V was pared by 5 bases and J by 3 bases, with 7 bases of the junction left unmatched. The CDR3 is made up of 15 amino acids. The CDR3 sequence: CASSLGQRNNQPQHF. CDR3 in DNA: TGTGCCAGCAGTCTGGGACAGCGGAACAATCAGCCCCAGCATTTT.

This clone showed up just a few times. The V call is TRBV5-1, the J call TRBJ1-1; perhaps TRBD1 as D (5 bases). The CDR3 loop spans 13 amino acids. The V gene's germline CDR1 is SGHRS and CDR2 YFSETQ. V dropped 3 bases and J dropped 0 bases, with 6 bases sitting between them. CDR3 amino acids: CASSSGMNTEAFF. The CDR3 DNA sequence: TGCGCCAGCAGCTCAGGGATGAACACTGAAGCTTTCTTT.

The V and J genes are TRBV27 and TRBJ2-7; 10 bases agree with TRBD2. This CDR3 has 14 residues. J lost 2 bases, V lost 8 bases, and 6 bases had no gene match. Germline values: CDR1 MNHEY, CDR2 SMNVEV (reference sequence). The DNA of the CDR3 is TGTGCCAGCTCGATGAGCGGGAGGGCCTACGAGCAGTACTTC. Protein: CASSMSGRAYEQYF.

This clone was found a few times. The chain employs TRBV7-2 and TRBJ2-5, with 7 bases that match TRBD2. V lost 3 bases, J lost 7 bases, and 8 bases stayed unmatched. Germline loops: CDR1 SGHTA, CDR2 FQGNSA. The CDR3 has 14 residues. The CDR3 is CASSLGGGTGTQYF. The CDR3 DNA reads TGTGCCAGCAGCTTGGGGGGAGGGACGGGGACCCAGTACTTC.

The chain uses TRBV30 and TRBJ2-1; TRBD2 matches at 7 bases. V lost 4 bases, J lost 8 bases, and 17 bases stayed unmatched. In germline, CDR1 is GTSNPN, CDR2 SVGIG (reference sequence). The CDR3 length is 16 residues. CDR3: CAWNRPSGPNRHEQFF. The CDR3 DNA is TGTGCCTGGAATCGGCCTAGCGGACCAAATCGGCATGAGCAGTTCTTC. Combining the CDR3 with reference TRBV30 and TRBJ2-1 gives the whole variable domain SQTIHQWPATLVQPVGSPLSLECTVEGTSNPNLYWYRQAAGRGLQLLFYSVGIGQISSEVPQNLSASRPQDRQFILSSKKLLLSDSGFYLCAWNRPSGPNRHEQFFGPGTRLTVL.